Only a few counts were recorded for the clone carrying this T cell receptor beta chain. Its antigen is as yet unknown. The sample originates from a study of OX40 agonist ivuxolimab in advanced cancers. Study background: While on treatment, patients had intravenous ivuxolimab at 0.01 to 10 mg/kg every 2 weeks. Study-level results: CD4+ T cells averaged fewer expanded clones than CD8+ T cells.

People who had autoimmune disease history or systemic immunosuppression were excluded. Some clones are missing from TCRdb's copy, which holds only in-frame ones; the method was immunoSEQ multiplex PCR. This sample has roughly 75,000 clones; roughly 91% occur once, and the top ten carry about an eighth. Per germline, CDR1 MDHEN and CDR2 SYDVKM. The CDR3 consists of 15 residues. V shed 4 bases and J 9 bases; nucleotides not matched to a gene: 11. This chain links TRBV28 with TRBJ2-1; 8 bases are shared with TRBD1. The sequence was obtained from an adult with an advanced solid tumor such as melanoma, head and neck, liver or kidney cancer. The material sequenced was CD4+ or CD8+ T cells sorted from blood, taken in a trial of the OX40 agonist ivuxolimab. CDR3 sequence reads: CASSYRTGSRGEQFF. The CDR3 bases are TGTGCCAGCAGTTACAGGACAGGGAGTCGAGGTGAGCAGTTCTTC.